Detailed here is one T cell receptor beta chain. This specimen comes from a study of blood T cell repertoires in COVID-19. The V gene's germline CDR1 is MNHEY and CDR2 SVGAGI. This CDR3 contains 15 residues. Trimming left V 7 bases short and J 13 bases short, with 23 bases between. Participants spanned ages roughly 18 to 90 years and resided in roughly 26 US areas. Recovered participants had two consecutive negative NP/OP PCR tests, healthcare professional clearance, or symptom resolution. In the authors' methods: It was from reference gene primer amplification that nucleated cell counts were estimated. Assay used: immunoSEQ multiplex PCR; TCRdb lists only in-frame clones, some missing. V and J calls and clone size are those listed in that table; D and trimming were worked out from the DNA. This table has over 200,000 clones, roughly 80% appearing once.

The origin of this receptor is a man aged 55 to 70 who had recovered from COVID-19. This chain joins TRBV6-5 and TRBJ1-6, with a weak D call TRBD1 (5 bases). Sequencing was carried out using PBMCs or T cells enriched from blood (not recorded which). The CDR3 protein is CASTYADTGPAPLHF. The CDR3 DNA reads as TGTGCCAGCACCTACGCGGATACAGGCCCTGCCCCCCTCCACTTT.